Shown below are 4 T cell receptor beta chains from a single sample sequenced in a study of blood T cell repertoires in COVID-19. Only in-frame clones appear in the TCRdb table, and some are missing; sequencing was by immunoSEQ multiplex PCR. This table has over 90,000 clones, around nine tenths appearing once. The sequencing input was peripheral blood. All receptors derive from a woman of 80 years or more in a cohort sampled during active COVID-19.

The V and J genes are TRBV12-3 or TRBV12-4 and TRBJ1-1; D might be TRBD1 (6 bases). Trimming stripped 2 bases from V and 6 bases from J, with 10 bases between. The CDR3 spans 13 residues. The CDR3 DNA reads as TGTGCCAGCAGTTTACAGGGGATGGCTGAAGCTTTCTTT. This codes for CASSLQGMAEAFF.

Concerning this clone: Other DNA sequences in this specimen translate into the identical CDR3. The gene calls are TRBV9 and TRBJ1-4; TRBD1 agrees at 7 bases. The V gene end was trimmed by 0 bases and the J gene end by 3 bases; junction bases not matched to a gene: 2. Germline CDR1 reads SGDLS; CDR2 reads YYNGEE. CDR3 length equals 15 residues. This CDR3 is CASSVGGTANEKLFF. The CDR3 nucleotides are TGTGCCAGCAGCGTAGGTGGGACAGCTAATGAAAAACTGTTTTTT.

The rearrangement uses TRBV4-1 and TRBJ2-7; a weak D match, TRBD2 (7 bases). V lost 0 bases and J lost 0, with 15 bases in between. There are 17 residues in the CDR3. Per germline, CDR1 MGHRA and CDR2 YSYEKL. The CDR3 loop reads CASSQESRGASSYEQYF. The CDR3 DNA is TGCGCCAGCAGCCAAGAATCTCGGGGGGCGAGCTCCTACGAGCAGTACTTC.

V is TRBV6-5 and J is TRBJ2-7; possibly TRBD1 for D (5 bases). This CDR3 region has 13 residues. The V gene's germline CDR1 is MNHEY and CDR2 SVGAGI. The ends were cut back, 5 bases at V and 2 bases at J, with 10 bases in the middle. CDR3 nucleotides: TGTGCCAGCAGTAGTGGCAGGGCCTACGAGCAGTACTTC. This codes for CASSSGRAYEQYF.